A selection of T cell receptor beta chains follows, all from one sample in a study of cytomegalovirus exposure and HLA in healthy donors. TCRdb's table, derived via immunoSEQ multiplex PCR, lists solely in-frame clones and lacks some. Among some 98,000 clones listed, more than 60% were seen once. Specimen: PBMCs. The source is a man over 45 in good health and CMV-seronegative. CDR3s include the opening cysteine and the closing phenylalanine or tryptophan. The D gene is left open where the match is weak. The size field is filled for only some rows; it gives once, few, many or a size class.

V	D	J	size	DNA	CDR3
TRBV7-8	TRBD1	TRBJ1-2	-	TGTGCCAGCAGTCCCGGACAGGGCTATGGCTACACCTTC	CASSPGQGYGYTF
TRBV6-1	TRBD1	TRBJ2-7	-	TGTGCCAGCAGTGAGAGCCAGGGGGTTCCTTCCCACGAGCAGTACTTC	CASSESQGVPSHEQYF
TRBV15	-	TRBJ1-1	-	TGTGCCACCAGCAGCGACATGAACACTGAAGCTTTCTTT	CATSSDMNTEAFF
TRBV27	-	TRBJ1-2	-	TGTGCCAGCACTGACACCGCCCTGGGCTATGGCTACACCTTC	CASTDTALGYGYTF
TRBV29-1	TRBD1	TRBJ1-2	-	TGCAGCGTTGACTCAATTCGACAGGGGGCTAACTATGGCTACACCTTC	CSVDSIRQGANYGYTF
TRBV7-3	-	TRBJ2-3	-	TGTGCCAGCAGCTTAGGTTTCGGGGAGGCAGATACGCAGTATTTT	CASSLGFGEADTQYF
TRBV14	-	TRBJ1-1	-	TGTGCCAGCAGCCAAGATGGCGTGGGGGGAAGCACTGAAGCTTTCTTT	CASSQDGVGGSTEAFF
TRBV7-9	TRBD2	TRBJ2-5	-	TGTGCCAGCAGCCGTAAACTACTAGCGGACCGAATCCAAGAGACCCAGTACTTC	CASSRKLLADRIQETQYF
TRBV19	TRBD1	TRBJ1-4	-	TGTGCCAGTAGGGCAGGGGGTGTTCCCAATGAAAAACTGTTTTTT	CASRAGGVPNEKLFF
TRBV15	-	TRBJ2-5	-	TGTGCCACCAGCAGAAGCGAAAAAGAGACCCAGTACTTC	CATSRSEKETQYF
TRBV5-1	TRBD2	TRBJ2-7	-	TGCGCCAGCAGCTTCTGGGCTAGCGGGAGTGATCGCGAGCAGTACTTC	CASSFWASGSDREQYF
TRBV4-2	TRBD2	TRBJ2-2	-	TGTGCCAGCAGCCAAGAGCGCGGGGGGGCCGACACCGGGGAGCTGTTTTTT	CASSQERGGADTGELFF
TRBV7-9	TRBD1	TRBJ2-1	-	TGTGCCAGCAGCTTAGACAGGGGGCCGATGCCACGCTCCTACAATGAGCAGTTCTTC	CASSLDRGPMPRSYNEQFF
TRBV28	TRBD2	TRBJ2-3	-	TGTGCCAGCAGTTTATGGGGGGGGAGGACAGATACGCAGTATTTT	CASSLWGGRTDTQYF
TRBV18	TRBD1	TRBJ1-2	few	TGTGCCAGCTCACCACTAGACAGGGGCGCGGATGGCTACACCTTC	CASSPLDRGADGYTF
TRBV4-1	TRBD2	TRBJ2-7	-	TGCGCCAGCAGCCAAGGCACTAGCGGGTTGTACGAGCAGTACTTC	CASSQGTSGLYEQYF
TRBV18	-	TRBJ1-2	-	TGTGCCAGCTCACCCGCAGGACAGACCTATGGCTACACCTTC	CASSPAGQTYGYTF
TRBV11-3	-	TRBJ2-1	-	TGTGCCAGCAGCCCTGACAGAGGAGTCTACAATGAGCAGTTCTTC	CASSPDRGVYNEQFF
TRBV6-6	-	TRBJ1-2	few	TGTGCCAGCACCCACGGAGTCAAACAGGATGGCTACACCTTC	CASTHGVKQDGYTF
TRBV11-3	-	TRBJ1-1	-	TGTGCCAGCAGTCAGGGTAGTTTCACTGAAGCTTTCTTT	CASSQGSFTEAFF
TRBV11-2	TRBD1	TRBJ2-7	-	TGTGCCAGCAGCCCTCCGGGACAGGGGAGCGTTGCGCAGTACTTC	CASSPPGQGSVAQYF
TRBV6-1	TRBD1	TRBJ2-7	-	TGTGCCAGCAACAACAGGGGTATTTGGTGCGAGCAGTACTTC	CASNNRGIWCEQYF
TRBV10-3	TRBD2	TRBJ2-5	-	TGTGCCATCAGTGAGTCGACCAGCGGGAGGGCATGCGAGACCCAGTACTTC	CAISESTSGRACETQYF
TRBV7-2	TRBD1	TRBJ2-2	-	TGTGCCAGCAGCCTGTTGACAGGGATGAACACCGGGGAGCTGTTTTTT	CASSLLTGMNTGELFF
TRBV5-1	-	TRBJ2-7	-	TGCGCCAGCGGAGCGGTACAGGGTTCCTACGAGCAGTACTTC	CASGAVQGSYEQYF
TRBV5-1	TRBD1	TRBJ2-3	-	TGCGCCAGCAGCTTCAGGGACAGTAGCACAGATACGCAGTATTTT	CASSFRDSSTDTQYF
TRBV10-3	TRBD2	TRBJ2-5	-	TGTGCCACCCAACCAGGGACTAGCGGGAGGGGGGCAGGAGAGACCCAGTACTTC	CATQPGTSGRGAGETQYF
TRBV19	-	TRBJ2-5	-	TGTGCCAGTAGTGCCTGGGCAGAAGAGACCCAGTACTTC	CASSAWAEETQYF
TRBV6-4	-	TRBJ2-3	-	TGTGCCAGCAGTGCTAGCGGCACAGATACGCAGTATTTT	CASSASGTDTQYF
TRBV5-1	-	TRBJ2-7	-	TGCGCCAGCAGCCACATCCAGGGCAGGTCGTATCATGAGCAGTACTTC	CASSHIQGRSYHEQYF
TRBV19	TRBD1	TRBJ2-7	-	TGTGCCAGTAGTATAGATGGCCGGACAGGGGACGAGCAGTACTTC	CASSIDGRTGDEQYF
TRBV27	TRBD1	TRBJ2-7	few	TGTGCCAGCAGTCCAGGGACAGGGGGCTACGAGCAGTACTTC	CASSPGTGGYEQYF
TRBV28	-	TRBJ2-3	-	TGTGCCACCGGTGCGGCCAGCGATACGCAGTATTTT	CATGAASDTQYF
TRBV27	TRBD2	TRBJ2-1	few	TGTGCCAGCAGTTCCCCGGGGGGCTCCTACAATGAGCAGTTCTTC	CASSSPGGSYNEQFF
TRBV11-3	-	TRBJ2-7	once	TGTGCCAGCAGCTTGGGACTCCGAAACGTGGACGAGCAGTACTTC	CASSLGLRNVDEQYF
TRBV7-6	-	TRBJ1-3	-	TGTGCCAGCAGCTTAGACCCGGGGGACGGAAACACCATATATTTT	CASSLDPGDGNTIYF
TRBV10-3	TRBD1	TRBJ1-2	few	TGTGCCATCAGGGGGGTGGACAGGGGTGACTATGGCTACACCTTC	CAIRGVDRGDYGYTF